The TCR beta chain described here comes from a study of blood T cell repertoires in COVID-19. Study summary: The study drew acute and convalescent COVID-19 samples from the United States, Italy and Spain. From T cells, B-cell-depleted T cells, or PBMCs came the material, which was cDNA or gDNA.

As handled by the study authors: Amplified reference gene primers provided the basis for estimating nucleated cell counts. TCRdb's copy holds only in-frame clones and misses some; the assay was immunoSEQ multiplex PCR. That table supplies the V and J calls and clone size; D and trimming were determined from the DNA. Found here are about 38,000 clones, almost 90% of them singletons; the top ten hold 25% to 30%. This clone was recorded once. The V gene lost 4 bases and the J gene lost 5 bases, with 15 bases spanning the gap. This CDR3 has 14 amino acids. Germline lookup yields CDR1 LNHDA and CDR2 SQIVND (reference sequence).

The sequenced sample was peripheral blood. This receptor was taken from a man aged 60 to 69 with active or convalescent COVID-19. The chain recombines TRBV19 with TRBJ2-7, with D maybe TRBD2 (6 bases). The CDR3 bases are TGTGCCAGTAGTACCCAGGGACTTGCCCACGAGCAGTACTTC. Its translation is CASSTQGLAHEQYF.